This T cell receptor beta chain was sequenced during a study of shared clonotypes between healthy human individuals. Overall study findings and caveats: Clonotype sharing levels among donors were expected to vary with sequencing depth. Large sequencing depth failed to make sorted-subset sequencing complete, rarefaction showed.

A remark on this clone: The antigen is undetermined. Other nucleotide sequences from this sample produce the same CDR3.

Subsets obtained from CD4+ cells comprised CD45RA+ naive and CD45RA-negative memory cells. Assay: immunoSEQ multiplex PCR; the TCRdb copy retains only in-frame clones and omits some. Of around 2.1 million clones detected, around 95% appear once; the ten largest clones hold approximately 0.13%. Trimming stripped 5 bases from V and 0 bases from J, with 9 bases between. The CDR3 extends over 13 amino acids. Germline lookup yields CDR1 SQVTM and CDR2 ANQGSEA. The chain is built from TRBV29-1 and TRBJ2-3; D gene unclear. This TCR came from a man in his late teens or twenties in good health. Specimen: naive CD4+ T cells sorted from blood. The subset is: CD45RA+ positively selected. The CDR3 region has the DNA TGCAGCGTTCGTGCTGGAAGCACAGATACGCAGTATTTT. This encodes CSVRAGSTDTQYF.